The rows below give T cell receptor beta chains drawn from one sample of a study of T cells in localized non-small cell lung cancer. The method was immunoSEQ multiplex PCR; TCRdb's version includes in-frame clones alone and lacks a portion of them. The repertoire has tens of thousands of clones, roughly 90% of them found once; the top ten carry about 6%. Sequenced material: peripheral blood mononuclear cells, taken before any cancer treatment. The receptors stem from a male donor aged 60 or over with stage II lung adenocarcinoma. CDR3s include the opening cysteine and the closing phenylalanine or tryptophan. Each record gives: CDR3 protein, CDR3 DNA, CDR3 length, clone size, J gene, D gene, V gene. D genes are given only for firm matches. Only part of the rows carry a size: once, few, many, or a class if the clone is expanded.

CDR3: CASSPRQIRNTQYF
DNA: TGTGCCAGTAGTCCCAGACAGATACGGAATACGCAGTATTTT
length: 14
size: few
J: TRBJ2-3
D: -
V: TRBV19

CDR3: CASGRGGITEAFF
DNA: TGCGCCAGCGGCAGGGGTGGGATCACTGAAGCTTTCTTT
length: 13
size: -
J: TRBJ1-1
D: -
V: TRBV4-1

CDR3: CASRNRESETQYF
DNA: TGTGCCAGCAGAAACAGGGAATCGGAGACCCAGTACTTC
length: 13
size: -
J: TRBJ2-5
D: -
V: TRBV6-6

CDR3: CASSPRSYNEQFF
DNA: TGTGCCAGTAGTCCTAGATCCTACAATGAGCAGTTCTTC
length: 13
size: -
J: TRBJ2-1
D: -
V: TRBV19

CDR3: CASRYQAHRGETQYF
DNA: TGTGCCAGCAGATACCAGGCCCACCGGGGGGAGACCCAGTACTTC
length: 15
size: -
J: TRBJ2-5
D: -
V: TRBV6-5

CDR3: CASSTRSSYNSPLHF
DNA: TGTGCCAGCAGCACTCGGAGCTCCTATAATTCACCCCTCCACTTT
length: 15
size: -
J: TRBJ1-6
D: -
V: TRBV28

CDR3: CASMSGRALLSGANVLTF
DNA: TGTGCCTCAATGAGCGGGAGGGCCCTCTTGTCTGGGGCCAACGTCCTGACTTTC
length: 18
size: -
J: TRBJ2-6
D: TRBD2
V: TRBV30

CDR3: CSAGLAGGDEQFF
DNA: TGCAGCGCCGGACTAGCGGGAGGCGATGAGCAGTTCTTC
length: 13
size: -
J: TRBJ2-1
D: TRBD2
V: TRBV29-1

CDR3: CASSVGGSLRNEQFF
DNA: TGTGCCAGCAGCGTAGGCGGGAGTTTGAGGAATGAGCAGTTCTTC
length: 15
size: -
J: TRBJ2-1
D: TRBD2
V: TRBV9

CDR3: CSATGPSYEQYF
DNA: TGCAGCGCTACCGGGCCCTCCTACGAGCAGTACTTC
length: 12
size: once
J: TRBJ2-7
D: -
V: TRBV29-1

CDR3: CASSHRQGNQPQHF
DNA: TGCGCCAGCAGCCACCGACAGGGAAATCAGCCCCAGCATTTT
length: 14
size: -
J: TRBJ1-5
D: TRBD1
V: TRBV4-3

CDR3: CASSQSRISGNTIYF
DNA: TGTGCCAGCAGCCAATCTCGGATCTCTGGAAACACCATATATTTT
length: 15
size: -
J: TRBJ1-3
D: -
V: TRBV14

CDR3: CASSWTSYNEQFF
DNA: TGTGCCAGCAGTTGGACTTCTTACAATGAGCAGTTCTTC
length: 13
size: -
J: TRBJ2-1
D: -
V: TRBV6-1

CDR3: CASSEAASLDTQYF
DNA: TGTGCCAGCAGCGAAGCCGCTAGCCTAGATACGCAGTATTTT
length: 14
size: -
J: TRBJ2-3
D: -
V: TRBV9

CDR3: CASSLVGGEQYF
DNA: TGCGCCAGCAGCTTGGTTGGGGGCGAGCAGTACTTC
length: 12
size: -
J: TRBJ2-7
D: -
V: TRBV5-1

CDR3: CASSYHNTDTQYF
DNA: TGTGCCAGCAGTTACCACAACACAGATACGCAGTATTTT
length: 13
size: -
J: TRBJ2-3
D: -
V: TRBV6-5

CDR3: CASRTGGEGYTF
DNA: TGTGCCAGCAGGACAGGGGGGGAAGGCTACACCTTC
length: 12
size: -
J: TRBJ1-2
D: TRBD1
V: TRBV6-1

CDR3: CASSLAGGPNNEQFF
DNA: TGTGCCAGCAGTTTAGCGGGAGGGCCTAACAATGAGCAGTTCTTC
length: 15
size: -
J: TRBJ2-1
D: TRBD2
V: TRBV6-6

CDR3: CATSRGQGSEAFF
DNA: TGTGCCACCAGCAGAGGACAGGGCAGTGAAGCTTTCTTT
length: 13
size: -
J: TRBJ1-1
D: TRBD1
V: TRBV15

CDR3: CASNQQANTEAFF
DNA: TGTGCCAGCAATCAGCAGGCGAACACTGAAGCTTTCTTT
length: 13
size: -
J: TRBJ1-1
D: -
V: TRBV2

CDR3: CASSFDSSSGNTIYF
DNA: TGCGCCAGCAGCTTTGACTCGAGCTCTGGAAACACCATATATTTT
length: 15
size: once
J: TRBJ1-3
D: -
V: TRBV5-1